The rows below give T cell receptor beta chains drawn from one sample of a study of control samples from healthy donors and cancer patients. Here immunoSEQ multiplex PCR was the method, and the copy in TCRdb shows in-frame clones only, minus some. This sample has some 120,000 clones, with roughly 91% found just once. Sequencing was carried out using blood. These receptors came from a man aged 40-50 years in good health. The CDR3 runs from the conserved cysteine through the conserved F or W. A D gene is named only where the DNA matches it firmly. Some rows mark clone size as missing; the rest say once, few, many or name a class of expanded clone.

J gene: TRBJ2-1
V gene: TRBV6-5
D gene: TRBD2
clone size: NA
CDR3 DNA: TGTGCCAGCAGCTATAGCGGGGGGGCGAGTAATGAGCAGTTCTTC
CDR3 protein: CASSYSGGASNEQFF

J gene: TRBJ2-3
V gene: TRBV5-1
D gene: TRBD1
clone size: NA
CDR3 DNA: TGCGCCAGCAGCTGGGGGACAGGGCACACAGATACGCAGTATTTT
CDR3 protein: CASSWGTGHTDTQYF

J gene: TRBJ1-6
V gene: TRBV25-1
D gene: NA
clone size: NA
CDR3 DNA: TGTGCCAGCAGTGACGGACGGTATAATTCACCCCTCCACTTT
CDR3 protein: CASSDGRYNSPLHF

J gene: TRBJ2-1
V gene: TRBV16
D gene: NA
clone size: NA
CDR3 DNA: TGTGCCAGCAGCCCGCTAGGGGGGGATGATGAGCAGTTCTTC
CDR3 protein: CASSPLGGDDEQFF

J gene: TRBJ2-4
V gene: TRBV5-1
D gene: NA
clone size: NA
CDR3 DNA: TGCGCCAGCAGTCCCCTCGAGAGGGGGAACATTCAGTACTTC
CDR3 protein: CASSPLERGNIQYF

J gene: TRBJ2-1
V gene: TRBV19
D gene: TRBD2
clone size: NA
CDR3 DNA: TGTGCCAGTAGTATGCTAGCGGGGGGGAGTAATGAGCAGTTCTTC
CDR3 protein: CASSMLAGGSNEQFF

J gene: TRBJ2-5
V gene: TRBV9
D gene: NA
clone size: NA
CDR3 DNA: TGTGCCAGCAGCGTAGATCTAGGAACCCAAGAGACCCAGTACTTC
CDR3 protein: CASSVDLGTQETQYF

J gene: TRBJ1-2
V gene: TRBV6-2/TRBV6-3
D gene: NA
clone size: NA
CDR3 DNA: TGTGCCAGCAGTTACGCCTCGACACTTCGCTATGGCTACACCTTC
CDR3 protein: CASSYASTLRYGYTF

J gene: TRBJ1-3
V gene: TRBV3-1/TRBV3-2
D gene: NA
clone size: NA
CDR3 DNA: TGTGCCAGCAGCCTGTCCTCCGGGGGGCCTGGAAACACCATATATTTT
CDR3 protein: CASSLSSGGPGNTIYF

J gene: TRBJ1-2
V gene: TRBV7-9
D gene: NA
clone size: NA
CDR3 DNA: TGTGCCAGCAGCTTAGGAGGGAAGGGCTACACCTTC
CDR3 protein: CASSLGGKGYTF

J gene: TRBJ1-2
V gene: TRBV29-1
D gene: NA
clone size: once
CDR3 DNA: TGCAGCGTTGTAAGGGTTAACTATGGCTACACCTTC
CDR3 protein: CSVVRVNYGYTF

J gene: TRBJ1-4
V gene: TRBV11-3
D gene: NA
clone size: few
CDR3 DNA: TGTGCCAGCAGCTCGTCCAGTGGAGAGGGGCGTTGGGAAAAACTGTTTTTT
CDR3 protein: CASSSSSGEGRWEKLFF

J gene: TRBJ2-7
V gene: TRBV11-3
D gene: NA
clone size: NA
CDR3 DNA: TGTGCCAGCAGCTTAGGTGATGGCAGTCTTTCCTACGAGCAGTACTTC
CDR3 protein: CASSLGDGSLSYEQYF

J gene: TRBJ2-7
V gene: TRBV4-3
D gene: NA
clone size: few
CDR3 DNA: TGCGCCAGCAGCCAAGATTCGGCAGGCCTCTACGAGCAGTACTTC
CDR3 protein: CASSQDSAGLYEQYF

J gene: TRBJ1-2
V gene: TRBV19
D gene: NA
clone size: NA
CDR3 DNA: TGTGCCAGTAGGCCTACAGGGTCAAACTATGGCTACACCTTC
CDR3 protein: CASRPTGSNYGYTF

J gene: TRBJ2-7
V gene: TRBV11-3
D gene: NA
clone size: NA
CDR3 DNA: TGTGCCAGCAGCCTACGGGCCCTCGTGAGGGAGCAGTACTTC
CDR3 protein: CASSLRALVREQYF

J gene: TRBJ2-7
V gene: TRBV19
D gene: NA
clone size: NA
CDR3 DNA: TGTGCCAGTAGTATAGGGGGACGTTCCTACGAGCAGTACTTC
CDR3 protein: CASSIGGRSYEQYF

J gene: TRBJ2-7
V gene: TRBV6-6
D gene: NA
clone size: NA
CDR3 DNA: TGTGCCAGCAGTCGATCCGGCTACGAGCAGTACTTC
CDR3 protein: CASSRSGYEQYF

J gene: TRBJ2-7
V gene: TRBV11-3
D gene: TRBD2
clone size: NA
CDR3 DNA: TGTGCCAGCAGCCCGTTAGCGGGGGCTGCCTCCTACGAGCAGTACTTC
CDR3 protein: CASSPLAGAASYEQYF

J gene: TRBJ1-5
V gene: TRBV12-5
D gene: NA
clone size: NA
CDR3 DNA: TGTGCTAGTGGTTTCGCAGGGGAGAGTCAGCCCCAGCATTTT
CDR3 protein: CASGFAGESQPQHF

J gene: TRBJ1-1
V gene: TRBV11-1
D gene: TRBD1
clone size: NA
CDR3 DNA: TGTGCCAGCAGCCCAACAGGGGCTGAAGCTTTCTTT
CDR3 protein: CASSPTGAEAFF

J gene: TRBJ1-1
V gene: TRBV9
D gene: TRBD1
clone size: few
CDR3 DNA: TGTGCCAGCAGCCCCCAAGGGACAGGGAAAACTGAAGCTTTCTTT
CDR3 protein: CASSPQGTGKTEAFF

J gene: TRBJ1-2
V gene: TRBV9
D gene: NA
clone size: NA
CDR3 DNA: TGTGCCAGCAGCCCTAGCGGCTGGAGCTATGGCTACACCTTC
CDR3 protein: CASSPSGWSYGYTF

J gene: TRBJ2-1
V gene: TRBV25-1
D gene: TRBD1
clone size: NA
CDR3 DNA: TGTGCCAGCAGTGGGCGGACAGGGGATAGGAATGAGCAGTTCTTC
CDR3 protein: CASSGRTGDRNEQFF

J gene: TRBJ1-5
V gene: TRBV6-6
D gene: NA
clone size: NA
CDR3 DNA: TGTGCCAGCATTTCGGGGGCTTCATTGCAGCCCCAGCATTTT
CDR3 protein: CASISGASLQPQHF

J gene: TRBJ2-3
V gene: TRBV5-1
D gene: TRBD1
clone size: NA
CDR3 DNA: TGCGCCAGCGCAAATCAAGGGGGCGGCCGAGATACGCAGTATTTT
CDR3 protein: CASANQGGGRDTQYF

J gene: TRBJ1-2
V gene: TRBV5-1
D gene: TRBD1
clone size: NA
CDR3 DNA: TGCGCCAGCAGCTCATCCGGGACAGGGGCCCTTAACTATGGCTACACCTTC
CDR3 protein: CASSSSGTGALNYGYTF

J gene: TRBJ1-2
V gene: TRBV29-1
D gene: NA
clone size: NA
CDR3 DNA: TGCAGCGTTCTGGGGGCGACGGAGGGCTACACCTTC
CDR3 protein: CSVLGATEGYTF

J gene: TRBJ2-3
V gene: TRBV4-1
D gene: TRBD2
clone size: NA
CDR3 DNA: TGCGCCAGCGCGAGAGTACCTACTAGCGGGGTCGCAGATACGCAGTATTTT
CDR3 protein: CASARVPTSGVADTQYF

J gene: TRBJ1-4
V gene: TRBV5-8
D gene: NA
clone size: NA
CDR3 DNA: TGTGCCAGCAGCCCCGGCAAGGTGTTTAATGAAAAACTGTTTTTT
CDR3 protein: CASSPGKVFNEKLFF

J gene: TRBJ2-7
V gene: TRBV7-2
D gene: TRBD1
clone size: NA
CDR3 DNA: TGTGCCAGCAGCATAGGACAGGGGGACTACGAGCAGTACTTC
CDR3 protein: CASSIGQGDYEQYF

J gene: TRBJ1-5
V gene: TRBV19
D gene: TRBD1
clone size: NA
CDR3 DNA: TGTGCCAGTAGTATAGATAGGTCGGGGACAGGGGGCAAATTTTTGGTTTCTCAGCCCCAGCATTTT
CDR3 protein: CASSIDRSGTGGKFLVSQPQHF

J gene: TRBJ2-4
V gene: TRBV24-1
D gene: NA
clone size: NA
CDR3 DNA: TGTGCCACCAGTGATTCAACAGGGATAGACATTCAGTACTTC
CDR3 protein: CATSDSTGIDIQYF

J gene: TRBJ2-7
V gene: TRBV24-1
D gene: NA
clone size: NA
CDR3 DNA: TGTGCCACCAGTGATGGGGCCGATACGCAGCAGTACTTC
CDR3 protein: CATSDGADTQQYF

J gene: TRBJ1-1
V gene: TRBV3-1/TRBV3-2
D gene: TRBD1
clone size: NA
CDR3 DNA: TGTGCCAGCAGTACCTTGGGACAGTCTGAAGCTTTCTTT
CDR3 protein: CASSTLGQSEAFF

J gene: TRBJ1-2
V gene: TRBV10-3
D gene: NA
clone size: NA
CDR3 DNA: TGTGCCACTCGGGATGGGTCCTCCAAAGCTAACTATGGCTACACCTTC
CDR3 protein: CATRDGSSKANYGYTF